This T cell receptor (beta chain) was retrieved from a study of CD8 T cell repertoires and HIV-1 epitope variants. Regarding this clone: No antigen is known for it.

Trimming at V came to 6 bases and at J to 0 bases, leaving 10 bases not matched to a gene. Per germline, CDR1 MNHEY and CDR2 SMNVEV (reference sequence). The CDR3 loop spans 17 amino acids. The repertoire was sequenced with immunoSEQ multiplex PCR; TCRdb's copy has only in-frame clones and lacks some. The sample has roughly 4,900 clones, about 66% seen once. The genes are TRBV27 and TRBJ2-7; 11 bases are shared with TRBD2. The receptor was derived from a male donor with HIV. Sequenced: cultured CD8+ T cells derived from PBMCs. The DNA for the CDR3 is TGTGCCAGCAGCCCCATCTCTACTAGCGGGAGCTCCTACGAGCAGTACTTC. It yields the protein CASSPISTSGSSYEQYF.